A single TCR beta chain is shown here with its context. Antigen specificity is unknown. The data derive from a study of T cell responses to AZD1222 COVID-19 vaccine. General study points: White British people made up most donors, females outnumbered males, and clonal diversity was possibly underestimated. Seropositive AZD1222 recipients at baseline numbered only 5 to 7. Two AZD1222 administrations were followed by greater Spike-specific TCR breadth and depth. Repertoire samples came only from after the peak T cell response.

TCRdb's table, derived via immunoSEQ multiplex PCR, lists solely in-frame clones and lacks some. The sample lists approximately 110,000 clones, under 90% occurring once. Trimming shortened V by 2 bases and J by 3 bases, and 11 bases separated the two germline ends. The CDR3 is made up of 14 amino acids. The germline V gene encodes CDR1 GTSNPN and CDR2 SVGIG (reference sequence). The receptor's source is an adult in good health. Here the sequenced sample was peripheral blood, taken on day 0 of AZD1222 vaccination. The chain is built from TRBV30 and TRBJ1-5; the D gene is possibly TRBD1 (6 bases). The CDR3 region is CAWSPTGNNQPQHF. CDR3 nucleotides: TGTGCCTGGAGTCCCACAGGGAACAATCAGCCCCAGCATTTT.